The rows below give T cell receptor beta chains drawn from one sample of a study of patients and donors after allogeneic stem cell transplantation. TCRdb re-analysed the RT-PCR reads in MiXCR, keeping a single row per CDR3 protein. The data show 920,000 or so distinct CDR3 sequences, more than 15% seen once. Sequencing was carried out using blood, either unsorted or a sorted T cell fraction (not recorded which). The receptor set was obtained from a human donor who was either an allogeneic HSCT recipient or a stem cell or donor lymphocyte infusion donor (not recorded which). It is not recorded whose cells these are; they may come from a transplant donor. CDR3s include the opening cysteine and the closing phenylalanine or tryptophan. Each record gives: D gene, V gene, clone size, J gene, CDR3 protein, CDR3 DNA. D genes are given only for firm matches. The listing skips clone size in some rows; elsewhere it reads once, few, many or a size class.

>-|TRBV6-5|few|TRBJ1-2
CASKGGYTF
TGTGCCAGCAAGGGGGGCTACACCTTC
>-|TRBV19|-|TRBJ1-1
CASSLTGRSEAFF
TGTGCCAGTAGTCTAACGGGCCGCTCCGAAGCTTTCTTT
>-|TRBV6-5|few|TRBJ2-1
CASSYEGGFGEQFF
TGTGCCAGCAGTTACGAAGGGGGGTTCGGTGAGCAGTTCTTC
>TRBD2|TRBV12-3/TRBV12-4|few|TRBJ2-3
CASSFMAGGVDTQYF
TGTGCCAGCAGTTTTATGGCGGGGGGGGTAGATACGCAGTATTTT
>-|TRBV11-2|-|TRBJ2-1
CASSFLLVANNEQFF
TGTGCCAGCAGCTTCCTATTGGTAGCGAACAATGAGCAGTTCTTC
>TRBD1|TRBV20-1|-|TRBJ1-1
CSAQGGSQMNTEAFF
TGCAGTGCGCAGGGGGGGAGTCAAATGAACACTGAAGCTTTCTTT
>-|TRBV27|-|TRBJ2-7
CASTGDSGIEQYF
TGTGCCAGCACCGGGGACAGCGGGATCGAGCAGTACTTC
>-|TRBV9|-|TRBJ1-1
CASSVTGTNEAFF
TGTGCCAGCAGCGTGACCGGGACGAATGAAGCTTTCTTT
>TRBD1|TRBV29-1|few|TRBJ1-1
CSVRTGLEAFF
TGCAGCGTTAGGACAGGGCTAGAGGCTTTCTTT
>-|TRBV27|-|TRBJ2-1
CASSQGTSAYNEQFF
TGTGCCAGCAGTCAGGGGACTTCGGCGTACAATGAGCAGTTCTTC
>-|TRBV11-3|-|TRBJ2-2
CASVGSTGELFF
TGTGCCAGCGTCGGCAGCACCGGGGAGCTGTTTTTT
>TRBD1|TRBV12-3/TRBV12-4|-|TRBJ1-5
CAVGTDNQPQHF
TGTGCAGTGGGGACAGATAATCAGCCCCAGCATTTT
>-|TRBV27|-|TRBJ1-1
CASSPILRDTEAFF
TGTGCCAGCAGTCCTATACTGAGGGACACTGAAGCTTTCTTT
>-|TRBV7-3|few|TRBJ2-3
CASSSGPGGHTDTQYF
TGTGCCAGCAGCTCAGGCCCGGGGGGCCACACAGATACGCAGTATTTT
>-|TRBV2|-|TRBJ2-7
CASTQEGTPSEQYF
TGTGCCAGCACCCAGGAGGGTACCCCGAGTGAGCAGTACTTC
>TRBD1|TRBV5-1|many|TRBJ2-2
CASSSGTGLNTGELFF
TGCGCCAGCAGTTCCGGGACAGGCTTGAACACCGGGGAGCTGTTTTTT
>-|TRBV5-1|-|TRBJ2-7
CASSLGTGQTFYEQYF
TGCGCCAGCAGCTTGGGAACCGGGCAAACCTTCTACGAGCAGTACTTC
>-|TRBV12-3/TRBV12-4|many|TRBJ2-1
CASSLGKEQFF
TGTGCCAGCAGTTTAGGGAAGGAGCAGTTCTTC
>TRBD1|TRBV12-3/TRBV12-4|few|TRBJ2-1
CASRTHRGLDTEQFF
TGTGCCAGCAGAACCCACAGGGGGCTCGATACTGAGCAGTTCTTC
>-|TRBV5-1|-|TRBJ2-2
CASSLTPGRNTGELFF
TGCGCCAGCAGCTTGACTCCGGGACGGAACACCGGGGAGCTGTTTTTT
>-|TRBV6-1|-|TRBJ1-1
CASRKTWNTEAFF
TGTGCCAGCAGAAAGACATGGAACACTGAAGCTTTCTTT
>TRBD1|TRBV3-1|few|TRBJ2-7
CASSQDRGLYEQYF
TGTGCCAGCAGCCAAGACAGGGGGCTCTACGAGCAGTACTTC
>-|TRBV6-5|-|TRBJ1-6
CASSSWTDNSPLHF
TGTGCCAGCAGTTCCTGGACAGATAATTCACCCCTCCACTTT
>TRBD1|TRBV27|-|TRBJ2-1
CASSFRDRVVF
TGTGCCAGCAGTTTTAGGGACAGGGTGGTCTTC
>TRBD1|TRBV7-9|few|TRBJ2-3
CASSTPRDRVRTDTQYF
TGTGCCAGCAGCACCCCCCGGGACAGGGTTCGCACAGATACGCAGTATTTT
>-|TRBV9|-|TRBJ2-1
CASSMRVEGVYNEQFF
TGTGCCAGCAGCATGCGGGTCGAAGGCGTCTACAATGAGCAGTTCTTC
>-|TRBV9|-|TRBJ2-2
CASSPPVGGAGELFF
TGTGCCAGCAGTCCTCCCGTGGGGGGAGCCGGGGAGCTGTTTTTT
>-|TRBV7-2|-|TRBJ2-3
CASSFMALRGSTDTQYF
TGTGCCAGCAGCTTTATGGCTTTGCGGGGCTCCACAGATACGCAGTATTTT
>TRBD1|TRBV7-2|-|TRBJ1-6
CASSFLRVDRGRSPLHF
TGTGCCAGCAGCTTTCTCCGGGTGGACAGGGGAAGATCACCCCTCCACTTT
>-|TRBV29-1|-|TRBJ2-1
CSPQAASGARGEQFF
TGCAGCCCACAGGCGGCTAGCGGAGCCAGGGGTGAGCAGTTCTTC
>-|TRBV10-3|-|TRBJ2-7
CAISVRYEQYF
TGTGCCATCAGTGTTCGGTACGAGCAGTACTTC
>-|TRBV5-4|-|TRBJ2-3
CASSQAAFTDTQYF
TGTGCCAGCAGTCAGGCAGCTTTCACAGATACGCAGTATTTT
>-|TRBV12-3/TRBV12-4|few|TRBJ1-2
CASSSTDGTGTNYGYTF
TGTGCCAGCAGTTCAACCGATGGGACGGGGACTAACTATGGCTACACCTTC
>-|TRBV20-1|few|TRBJ2-3
CSAAGAAITDTQYF
TGCAGTGCGGCGGGGGCGGCCATCACAGATACGCAGTATTTT
>-|TRBV7-9|-|TRBJ2-7
CASSPPGGAESYEQYF
TGTGCCAGCAGCCCGCCGGGGGGCGCCGAGTCCTACGAGCAGTACTTC
>-|TRBV5-6|-|TRBJ2-5
CASRGLEPGETQYF
TGTGCCAGCAGAGGACTGGAGCCGGGAGAGACCCAGTACTTC
>TRBD1|TRBV24-1|-|TRBJ2-3
CATSDPGTDTDTQYF
TGTGCCACCAGTGATCCCGGGACAGACACAGATACGCAGTATTTT
>-|TRBV5-6|few|TRBJ1-1
CASSLGPRAFF
TGTGCCAGCAGCTTGGGACCCAGAGCTTTCTTT
>-|TRBV5-1|-|TRBJ2-3
CASSPESDTQYF
TGCGCCAGCAGTCCAGAGTCAGATACGCAGTATTTT
>-|TRBV5-6|-|TRBJ1-2
CASSFRSNYGYTF
TGTGCCAGCAGCTTTCGGAGTAACTATGGCTACACCTTC
>-|TRBV28|few|TRBJ1-2
CASSLVTRGYTF
TGTGCCAGCAGTTTGGTGACCAGGGGCTACACCTTC
>-|TRBV10-3|-|TRBJ1-3
CAISEGKGRNTIYF
TGTGCCATCAGTGAGGGGAAGGGGAGAAACACCATATATTTT
>TRBD2|TRBV20-1|few|TRBJ2-2
CSARLGLAGEFDTGELFF
TGCAGTGCTAGACTAGGACTAGCGGGAGAGTTTGACACCGGGGAGCTGTTTTTT
>-|TRBV12-3/TRBV12-4|few|TRBJ2-1
CASSRKQGGYEQFF
TGTGCCAGCAGTCGAAAACAAGGGGGTTATGAGCAGTTCTTC
>-|TRBV20-1|few|TRBJ2-7
CSASRPYEQYF
TGCAGTGCTAGTAGACCCTACGAGCAGTACTTC
>TRBD2|TRBV14|-|TRBJ2-1
CASSRIGTSASNEQFF
TGTGCCAGCAGTCGAATTGGGACTAGTGCTTCTAATGAGCAGTTCTTC
>-|TRBV27|few|TRBJ2-1
CASSPTPGAREQFF
TGTGCCAGCAGTCCCACCCCGGGGGCTAGGGAGCAGTTCTTC
>-|TRBV12-3/TRBV12-4|-|TRBJ1-1
CATFRSGTEAFF
TGTGCCACCTTCCGGTCGGGGACTGAAGCTTTCTTT
>-|TRBV6-2/TRBV6-3|few|TRBJ1-1
CASSYPWAEAFF
TGTGCCAGCAGTTACCCGTGGGCTGAAGCTTTCTTT
>-|TRBV10-3|few|TRBJ1-1
CAISDIAEAFF
TGTGCCATCAGTGACATTGCTGAAGCTTTCTTT